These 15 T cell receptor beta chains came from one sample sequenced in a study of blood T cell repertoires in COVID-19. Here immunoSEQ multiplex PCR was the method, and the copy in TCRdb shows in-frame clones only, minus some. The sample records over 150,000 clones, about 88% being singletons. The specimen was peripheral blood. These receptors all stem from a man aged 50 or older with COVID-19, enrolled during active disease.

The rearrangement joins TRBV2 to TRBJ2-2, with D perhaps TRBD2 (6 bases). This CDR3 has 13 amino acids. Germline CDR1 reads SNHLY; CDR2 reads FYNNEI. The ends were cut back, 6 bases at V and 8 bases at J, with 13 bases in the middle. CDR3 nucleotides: TGTGCCAGCAGGATAGAGGGAGGTGGGGAGCTGTTTTTT. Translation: CASRIEGGGELFF.

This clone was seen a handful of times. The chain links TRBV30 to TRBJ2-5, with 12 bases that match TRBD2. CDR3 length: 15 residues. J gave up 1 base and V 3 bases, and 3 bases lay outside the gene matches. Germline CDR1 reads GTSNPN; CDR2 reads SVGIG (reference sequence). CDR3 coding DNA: TGTGCCTGGAGGCCGGGACTAGCGGGCCAAGAGACCCAGTACTTC. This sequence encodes CAWRPGLAGQETQYF.

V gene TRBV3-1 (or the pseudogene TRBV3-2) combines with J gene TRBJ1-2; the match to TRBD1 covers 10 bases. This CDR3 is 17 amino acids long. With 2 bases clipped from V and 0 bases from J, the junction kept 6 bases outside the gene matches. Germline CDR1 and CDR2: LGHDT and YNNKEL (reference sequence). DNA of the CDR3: TGTGCCAGCAGCCAATATTCGGGACAGGGGTCTAACTATGGCTACACCTTC. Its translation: CASSQYSGQGSNYGYTF.

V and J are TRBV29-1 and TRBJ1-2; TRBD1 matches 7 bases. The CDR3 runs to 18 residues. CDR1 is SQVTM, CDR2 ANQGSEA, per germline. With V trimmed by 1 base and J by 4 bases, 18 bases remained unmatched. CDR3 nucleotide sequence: TGCAGCGTTGAAGCCGGGGAGGCGGGGGGGCAGGGGGGCTATGGCTACACCTTC. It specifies CSVEAGEAGGQGGYGYTF.

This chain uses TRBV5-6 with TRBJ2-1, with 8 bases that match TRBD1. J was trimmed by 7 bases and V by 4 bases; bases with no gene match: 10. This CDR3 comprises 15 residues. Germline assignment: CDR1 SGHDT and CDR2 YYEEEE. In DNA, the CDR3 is TGTGCCAGCAGCGCCCCCGGACAGGGTGGTAATGAGCAGTTCTTC. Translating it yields CASSAPGQGGNEQFF. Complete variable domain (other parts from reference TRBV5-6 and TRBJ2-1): DAGVTQSPTHLIKTRGQQVTLRCSPKSGHDTVSWYQQALGQGPQFIFQYYEEEERQRGNFPDRFSGHQFPNYSSELNVNALLLGDSALYLCASSAPGQGGNEQFFGPGTRLTVL.

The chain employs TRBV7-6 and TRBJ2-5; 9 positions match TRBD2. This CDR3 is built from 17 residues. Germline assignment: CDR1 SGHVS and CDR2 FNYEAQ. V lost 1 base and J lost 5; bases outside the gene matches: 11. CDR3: CASSLGETSGAAETQYF. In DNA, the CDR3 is TGTGCCAGCAGCTTAGGGGAGACTAGCGGAGCGGCGGAGACCCAGTACTTC.

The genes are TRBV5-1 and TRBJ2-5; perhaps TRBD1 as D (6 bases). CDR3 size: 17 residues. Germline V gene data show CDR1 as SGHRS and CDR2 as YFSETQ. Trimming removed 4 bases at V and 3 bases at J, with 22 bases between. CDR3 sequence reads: CASSNGRGFQLEETQYF. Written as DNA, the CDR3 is TGCGCCAGCAGCAACGGCAGGGGTTTTCAGTTAGAAGAGACCCAGTACTTC.

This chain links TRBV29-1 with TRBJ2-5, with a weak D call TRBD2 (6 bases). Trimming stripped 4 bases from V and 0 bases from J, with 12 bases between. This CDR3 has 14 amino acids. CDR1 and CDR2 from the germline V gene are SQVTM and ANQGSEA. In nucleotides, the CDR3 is TGCAGCGTTGTTGGTCTAGCGTACCAAGAGACCCAGTACTTC. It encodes CSVVGLAYQETQYF.

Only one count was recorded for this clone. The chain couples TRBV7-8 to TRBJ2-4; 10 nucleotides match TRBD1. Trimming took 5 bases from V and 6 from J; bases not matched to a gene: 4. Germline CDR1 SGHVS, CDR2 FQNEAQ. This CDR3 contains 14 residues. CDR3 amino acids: CASSPGQGRNIQYF. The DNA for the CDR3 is TGTGCCAGCAGCCCGGGACAGGGGAGAAACATTCAGTACTTC.

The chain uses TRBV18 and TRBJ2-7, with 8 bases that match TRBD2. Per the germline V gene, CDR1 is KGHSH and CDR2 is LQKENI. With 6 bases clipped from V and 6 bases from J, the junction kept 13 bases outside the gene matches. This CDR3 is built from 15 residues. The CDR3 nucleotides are TGTGCCAGCTCGCCCCAGGGAGCGGGAGCCCTCGAGCAGTACTTC. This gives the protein CASSPQGAGALEQYF.

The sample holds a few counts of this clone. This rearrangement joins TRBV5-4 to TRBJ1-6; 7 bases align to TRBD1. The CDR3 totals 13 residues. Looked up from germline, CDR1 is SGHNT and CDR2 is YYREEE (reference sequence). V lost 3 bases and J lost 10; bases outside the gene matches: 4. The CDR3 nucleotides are TGTGCCAGCAGCTCACAGGGGATCTCACCCCTCCACTTT. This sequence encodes CASSSQGISPLHF.

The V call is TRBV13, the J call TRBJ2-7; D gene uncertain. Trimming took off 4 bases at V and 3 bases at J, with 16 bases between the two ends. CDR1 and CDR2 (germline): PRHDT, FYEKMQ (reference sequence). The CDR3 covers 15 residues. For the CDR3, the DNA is TGTGCCAGCAGCTCTACTGAGTCGAAAGACTACGAGCAGTACTTC. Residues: CASSSTESKDYEQYF.

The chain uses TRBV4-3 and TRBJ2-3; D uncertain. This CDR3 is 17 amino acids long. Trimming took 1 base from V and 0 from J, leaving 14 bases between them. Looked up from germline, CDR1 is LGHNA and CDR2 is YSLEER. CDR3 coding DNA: TGCGCCAGCAGCCAAGGTCCTGGGCGCGTGAGCACAGATACGCAGTATTTT. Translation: CASSQGPGRVSTDTQYF.

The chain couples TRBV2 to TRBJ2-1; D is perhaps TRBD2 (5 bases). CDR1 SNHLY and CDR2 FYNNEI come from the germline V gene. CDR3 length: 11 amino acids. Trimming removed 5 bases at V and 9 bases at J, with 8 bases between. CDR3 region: CASSWESEQFF. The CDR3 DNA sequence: TGTGCCAGCAGTTGGGAGAGTGAGCAGTTCTTC.

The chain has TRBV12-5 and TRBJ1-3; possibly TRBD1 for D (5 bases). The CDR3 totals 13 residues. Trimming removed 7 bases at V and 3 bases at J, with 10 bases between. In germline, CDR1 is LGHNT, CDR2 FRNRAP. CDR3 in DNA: TGTGCTAGTGACGTCAGGGATGGAAACACCATATATTTT. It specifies CASDVRDGNTIYF.